There are many counts of the clone carrying this T cell receptor beta chain. Its antigen remains unidentified. The data stem from a study of CD8+CD57+ T cells in acquired aplastic anemia. Background on the study: Across the sorted CD4+ and CD8+ cells, DNA amounts averaged approximately 3 ug. Study findings and constraints: CD8+ Simpson's diversity did not differ significantly between patients and controls. Patients and controls shared about 27 CD8+ CDR3 sequences.

Patients chosen for sequencing had shown CD8+CD57+ cell expansion by flow cytometry. Receipt of therapy had not occurred in any patient by the time of blood sampling. CDR1 is LGHNA, CDR2 YNFKEQ, per germline. There are 15 residues in the CDR3. Losses at the gene ends were 0 bases for V and 10 bases for J; bases not matched to a gene: 5. The template used for profiling TCR beta VDJ and CDR3 was genomic DNA. TCRdb passed the reads through MiXCR, listing each CDR3 protein once. Among a few hundred thousand distinct CDR3 sequences listed, more than 25% were seen once. Source material: sorted CD4+, CD8+, or CD8+CD57+ T cells (not recorded which) from PBMCs. The sequence was obtained from a human donor with aplastic anemia. V usage is TRBV4-2 and J usage is TRBJ1-6, with 8 bases identical to TRBD1. The DNA of the CDR3 is TGTGCCAGCAGCCAAGAGAGGACAGGGTACTCACCCCTCCACTTT. This translates into CASSQERTGYSPLHF.